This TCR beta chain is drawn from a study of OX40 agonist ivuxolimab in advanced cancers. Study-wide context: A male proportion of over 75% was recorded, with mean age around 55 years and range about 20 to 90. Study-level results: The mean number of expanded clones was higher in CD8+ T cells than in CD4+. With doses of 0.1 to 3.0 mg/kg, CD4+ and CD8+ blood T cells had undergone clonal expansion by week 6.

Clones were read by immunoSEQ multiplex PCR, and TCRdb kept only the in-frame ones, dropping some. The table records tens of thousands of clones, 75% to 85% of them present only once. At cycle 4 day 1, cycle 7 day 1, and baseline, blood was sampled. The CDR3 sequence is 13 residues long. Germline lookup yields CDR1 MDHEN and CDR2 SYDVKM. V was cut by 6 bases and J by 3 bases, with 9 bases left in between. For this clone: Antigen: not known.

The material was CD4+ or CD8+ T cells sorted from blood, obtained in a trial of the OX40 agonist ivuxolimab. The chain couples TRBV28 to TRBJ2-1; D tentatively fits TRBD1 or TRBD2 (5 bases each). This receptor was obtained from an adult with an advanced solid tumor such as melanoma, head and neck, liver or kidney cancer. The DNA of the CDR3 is TGTGCCAGCAGGGTGGGGGACTACAATGAGCAGTTCTTC. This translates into CASRVGDYNEQFF.